This is a list of T cell receptor beta chains from one sample in a study of T-cell reconstitution after alpha-beta-depleted transplantation in children. TCRdb ran MiXCR on the PCR reads and lists one entry per CDR3 protein. In the table there are hundreds of thousands of distinct CDR3 sequences, 10% to 15% of which are singletons. This specimen was PBMCs, mostly from graft donor cells, taken 360 days after TCRalphabeta/CD19-depleted stem cell transplant. The receptors were gathered from a male patient younger than 18 who had a stem cell transplant for acute myeloid leukemia, so the T cells may come from the graft donor. The CDR3 runs from the conserved cysteine through the conserved F or W.

TRBV2	TRBJ1-2	CAIISTGLYGYTF
TRBV20-1	TRBJ2-3	CSARGGGNTDTQYF
TRBV25-1	TRBJ2-5	CASSEGTGETQYF
TRBV20-1	TRBJ2-7	CSARRGLAFGEQYF
TRBV14	TRBJ2-5	CASSQVNPRGTQYF
TRBV27	TRBJ2-2	CASSHRGTGELFF
TRBV28	TRBJ1-1	CASRTQGLNTEAFF
TRBV20-1	TRBJ2-1	CSATGTQNNEQFF
TRBV29-1	TRBJ2-1	CSVEGEVSGRSHEQFF
TRBV28	TRBJ2-7	CASSQTSGTYEQYF
TRBV4-3	TRBJ2-7	CASSQHRGTSGPSSYEQYF
TRBV7-8	TRBJ2-4	CASSLVGQGVITKNIQYF
TRBV5-5	TRBJ2-1	CASSLELADPRNEQFF
TRBV11-2	TRBJ2-7	CASSLSSWGTGTYEQYF
TRBV2	TRBJ2-7	CASSLGQGEAGGPDEQYF
TRBV20-1	TRBJ2-7	CSARVLASGRFHEQYF
TRBV9	TRBJ2-2	CASSVVTSPNTGELFF
TRBV9	TRBJ2-3	CASSVSPAGGTDTQYF
TRBV5-1	TRBJ2-1	CASSLASGLLSYNEQFF
TRBV7-3	TRBJ2-5	CASSPLGTNQETQYF
TRBV7-7	TRBJ2-1	CASSTRQGPYNEQFF
TRBV29-1	TRBJ1-1	CSAKGDRGPFEAFF
TRBV5-1	TRBJ2-7	CASSSRDRGLWEQYF
TRBV7-2	TRBJ2-3	CASSTQGIDTQYF
TRBV13	TRBJ2-5	CASSSPTGQETQYF
TRBV9	TRBJ2-5	CASSVVGETQYF
TRBV11-2	TRBJ2-3	CASSVMQLLHPDTQYF
TRBV12-3/TRBV12-4	TRBJ2-1	CASSPYGTSWGINEQFF
TRBV29-1	TRBJ2-5	CSVASNKETQYF
TRBV12-5	TRBJ2-7	CASGLVALGGGISYEQYF
TRBV6-5	TRBJ2-5	CASSYSTQVVTQYF
TRBV5-6	TRBJ2-5	CASSRVWGSGLGETQYF
TRBV5-1	TRBJ2-1	CASSFLAGVNEQFF
TRBV29-1	TRBJ2-1	CSVARTGGSYNEQFF
TRBV20-1	TRBJ2-5	CSARDLEAEMTTETQYF
TRBV3-1	TRBJ2-7	CASSLRWVAYEQYF
TRBV6-2/TRBV6-3	TRBJ2-6	CASSDNSGANVLTF
TRBV7-6	TRBJ2-4	CASSSHPAGNQNIQYF